This TCR beta chain is drawn from a study of early T cells in non-severe SARS-CoV-2 infection. Study as a whole: The study sequenced bulk RNA from unsorted whole blood, with chains unpaired. Study-wide results and caveats: VDJdb matching favored anti-spike CD8 responses, missing private and CD4 specificities.

Concerning this clonotype itself: Its antigen remains unknown.

In germline, CDR1 is SGHRS, CDR2 YFSETQ. The V end was cut by 4 bases, the J end by 1 base, with 8 bases between. This CDR3 comprises 13 residues. The TCR library protocol attached unique molecular identifiers to the individual cDNA molecules. TCRdb reanalysed the 5' RACE reads using MiXCR and keeps one entry per CDR3 protein. This table has some 80,000 distinct CDR3 sequences, approximately 12% appearing once. The source of this sequence is an adult who was a healthcare worker with PCR-confirmed SARS-CoV-2 infection or an uninfected control (not recorded which). Sequenced input: whole blood. The chain uses TRBV5-1 and TRBJ1-2, with unresolved D. This CDR3 reads CASSKSLNYGYTF. The CDR3 DNA sequence: TGCGCCAGCAGCAAGAGCCTTAACTATGGCTACACCTTC.